Listed below are T cell receptor beta chains from one sample, sequenced in a study of PD-1 blockade in classical Hodgkin lymphoma. The repertoire was sequenced with immunoSEQ multiplex PCR; TCRdb's copy has only in-frame clones and lacks some. The sample lists 45,000 to 50,000 clones, over 60% occurring once. The sample was peripheral blood mononuclear cells (PBMCs), taken before the second cycle of nivolumab. These TCRs come from a human donor with classical Hodgkin lymphoma. Both conserved end residues are part of each CDR3. A row's size may be missing; if present it is once, few, many or a size class.

j_call: TRBJ2-1
v_call: TRBV10-3
clone_size: .
cdr3_aa: CAISESGRGSYNEQFF

j_call: TRBJ2-3
v_call: TRBV9
clone_size: .
cdr3_aa: CASERGGATDTQYF

j_call: TRBJ1-6
v_call: TRBV11-3
clone_size: .
cdr3_aa: CASSLEDNSPLHF

j_call: TRBJ1-5
v_call: TRBV6-5
clone_size: once
cdr3_aa: CASSPRGAGNQPQHF

j_call: TRBJ1-2
v_call: TRBV7-2
clone_size: .
cdr3_aa: CASSLSRSIYGYTF

j_call: TRBJ1-2
v_call: TRBV19
clone_size: .
cdr3_aa: CASRPSTGGSYGYTF

j_call: TRBJ2-1
v_call: TRBV4-3
clone_size: .
cdr3_aa: CASSQDRAGGLESSYNEQFF

j_call: TRBJ2-3
v_call: TRBV7-2
clone_size: once
cdr3_aa: CASSLPSGSTDTQYF

j_call: TRBJ1-1
v_call: TRBV29-1
clone_size: few
cdr3_aa: CSCRRGWTEAFF

j_call: TRBJ1-5
v_call: TRBV7-2
clone_size: .
cdr3_aa: CASSRLVDQPQHF

j_call: TRBJ2-7
v_call: TRBV10-1
clone_size: few
cdr3_aa: CASSLGPAYEQYF